This T cell receptor beta chain was obtained from a study of blood T cell repertoires in COVID-19. About the research overall: COVID-19 samples collected from the United States, Italy and Spain covered acute and convalescent phases. T cells, B-cell-depleted T cells, or PBMCs provided the cDNA or gDNA that served as material.

Per the original data handling: Using reference gene primer amplification, nucleated cell counts were estimated. Sequencing was performed with immunoSEQ multiplex PCR; in TCRdb, only in-frame clones are kept and a portion is missing. That table furnishes V, J and clone size, whereas the DNA furnished D and trimming. The table includes about 120,000 clones, around 90% detected once. Trimming left V 0 bases short and J 5 bases short, with 16 bases between. Germline V lookup: CDR1 SGHDT, CDR2 YYEEEE. There are 16 residues in the CDR3. Sequencing was carried out using peripheral blood. The chain joins TRBV5-6 to TRBJ2-3; possibly TRBD2 for D (5 bases). This receptor was taken from a woman aged 60-75 years with COVID-19, enrolled during active disease. CDR3 nucleotide sequence: TGTGCCAGCAGCTTGGCCCTGGGAGAGGTTGGAGATACGCAGTATTTT. The encoded protein is CASSLALGEVGDTQYF.